The 2 T cell receptor beta chains reported below all come from one sample, sequenced in a study of T cells after yellow fever vaccination. TCRdb re-analysed the 5' RACE reads in MiXCR, keeping a single row per CDR3 protein. The table lists 450,000 to 550,000 distinct CDR3 sequences, 21% of them singletons. Sequenced here: PBMCs, sampled 20 to 25 days after the first yellow fever vaccination. All receptors come from a man younger than 35 who received the YFV17D yellow fever vaccine.

This clonotype appeared a few times. The gene calls are TRBV6-1 and TRBJ2-7; no definite D call. The CDR3 has 14 residues. The V end was cut by 6 bases, the J end by 2 bases, with 14 bases between. The germline V gene has CDR1 MNHNS and CDR2 SASEGT. The CDR3 protein is CASRGDGRPYEQYF. The CDR3 DNA is TGTGCCAGCAGAGGAGACGGACGCCCCTACGAGCAGTACTTC.

This clonotype came up many times. The CDR3 sequence is CASSSYGGAWEQYF. CDR3 nucleotide sequence: TGCGCCAGCAGCTCCTACGGGGGGGCCTGGGAGCAGTACTTC. This chain uses TRBV5-1 with TRBJ2-7; 8 bases align to TRBD2. The CDR3 covers 14 residues. Trimming removed 3 bases from V and 7 bases from J; junction bases left unmatched: 9. Germline CDR1 is SGHRS and CDR2 is YFSETQ.